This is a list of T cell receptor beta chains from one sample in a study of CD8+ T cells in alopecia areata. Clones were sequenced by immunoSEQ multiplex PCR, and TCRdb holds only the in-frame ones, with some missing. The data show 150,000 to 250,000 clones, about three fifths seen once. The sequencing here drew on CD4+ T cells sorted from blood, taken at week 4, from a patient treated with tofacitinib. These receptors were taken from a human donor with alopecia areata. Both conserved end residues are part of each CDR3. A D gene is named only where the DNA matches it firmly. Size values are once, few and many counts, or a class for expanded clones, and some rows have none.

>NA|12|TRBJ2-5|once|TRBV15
CATSRDLETQYF
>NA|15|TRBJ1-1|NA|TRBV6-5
CASSYPGQRASEAFF
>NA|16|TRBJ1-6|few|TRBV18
CASSPPRGEDNSPLHF
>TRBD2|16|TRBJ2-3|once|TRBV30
CAWSAGLALRTDTQYF
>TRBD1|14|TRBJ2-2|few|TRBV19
CASGTGPRTGELFF
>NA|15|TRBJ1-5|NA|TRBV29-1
CSPPGGRAGSQPQHF
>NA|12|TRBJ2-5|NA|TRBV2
CASSNREETQYF
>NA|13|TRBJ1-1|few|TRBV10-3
CAISESEGTEAFF
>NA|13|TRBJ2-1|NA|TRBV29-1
CSVASSSYNEQFF
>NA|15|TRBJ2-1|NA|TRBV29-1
CSVVVGGPSYNEQFF
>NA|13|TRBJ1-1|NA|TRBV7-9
CASSFRDRRQAFF
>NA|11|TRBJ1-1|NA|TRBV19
CASSIDTEAFF
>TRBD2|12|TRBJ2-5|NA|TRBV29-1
CSVAQGGETQYF
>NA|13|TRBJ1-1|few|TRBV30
CAWSDSGGAEAFF
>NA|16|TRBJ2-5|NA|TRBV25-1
CASSGQSGGPQETQYF
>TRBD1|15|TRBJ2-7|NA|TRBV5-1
CASSPMGQGGGEQYF
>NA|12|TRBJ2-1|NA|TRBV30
CAWSPRETEQFF
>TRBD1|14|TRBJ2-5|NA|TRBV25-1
CASSETGALETQYF
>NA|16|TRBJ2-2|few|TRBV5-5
CASSSEPGANTGELFF
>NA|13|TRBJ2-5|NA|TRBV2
CASSEREQETQYF
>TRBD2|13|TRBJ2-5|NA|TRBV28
CASIAGGQETQYF
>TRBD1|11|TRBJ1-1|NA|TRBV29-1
CSVADRDEAFF
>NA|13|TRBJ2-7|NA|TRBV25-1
CASSRGPMEEQYF
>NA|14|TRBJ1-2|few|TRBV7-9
CASGSSRDVWLGTF
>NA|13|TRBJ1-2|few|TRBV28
CASSYRSGYGYTF
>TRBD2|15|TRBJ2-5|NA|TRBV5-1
CASSLRTSGGETQYF
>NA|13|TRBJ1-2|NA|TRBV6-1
CATRRALLYGYTF
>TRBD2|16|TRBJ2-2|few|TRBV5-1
CASRRPGLGFTGELFF
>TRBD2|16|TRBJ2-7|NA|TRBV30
CAWRVGTSGSTYEQYF
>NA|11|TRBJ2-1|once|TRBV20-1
CSAANGLRPLF
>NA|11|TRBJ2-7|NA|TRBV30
CAWSVRVEQYF
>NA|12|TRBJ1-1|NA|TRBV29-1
CSVEQGYTEAFF
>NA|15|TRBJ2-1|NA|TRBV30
CAWRLTGSSYNEQFF
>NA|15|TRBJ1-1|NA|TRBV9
CASSVGWARNTEAFF
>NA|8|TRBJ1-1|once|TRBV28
CASRQAFF
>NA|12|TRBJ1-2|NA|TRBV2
CASRGGLHGYTF
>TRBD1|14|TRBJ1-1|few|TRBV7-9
CASSKQGMNTEAFF
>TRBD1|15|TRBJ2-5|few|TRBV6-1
CASSATGTAKETQYF
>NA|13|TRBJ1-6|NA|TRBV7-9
CAGASSYNSPLHF
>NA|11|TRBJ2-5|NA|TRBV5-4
CASSFQETQYF